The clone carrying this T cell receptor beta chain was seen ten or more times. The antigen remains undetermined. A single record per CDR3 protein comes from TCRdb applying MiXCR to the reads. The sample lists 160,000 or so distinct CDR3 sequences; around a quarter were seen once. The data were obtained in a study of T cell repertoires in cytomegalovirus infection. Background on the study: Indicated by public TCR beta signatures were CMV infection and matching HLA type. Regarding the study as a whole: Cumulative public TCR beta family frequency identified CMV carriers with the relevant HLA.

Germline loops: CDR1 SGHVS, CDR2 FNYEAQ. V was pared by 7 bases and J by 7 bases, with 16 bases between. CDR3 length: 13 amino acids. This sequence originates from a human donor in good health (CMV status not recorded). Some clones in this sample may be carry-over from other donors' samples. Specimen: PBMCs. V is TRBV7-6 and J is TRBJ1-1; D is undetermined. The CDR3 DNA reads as TGTGCCAGCAAAGGTCCCGACGCCCATGAAGCTTTCTTT. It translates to CASKGPDAHEAFF.